These 2 T cell receptor beta chains came from one sample sequenced in a study of T cells in Graves' hyperthyroidism and ophthalmopathy (dated by TCRdb to between 2017 and 2020). Library construction relied on multiplex PCR. Sequenced using an Illumina HiSeq 2000. Amplification of TCR beta CDR3 regions was carried out from RNA transcripts. A first-round RT-PCR of the TCR CDR3 used the HTBI primer set with the Qiagen OneStep RT-PCR kit. TCRdb reran the public reads through fastp at Q25 and MiXCR, keeping productive beta chains. Entries are consolidated by CDR3 protein sequence, retaining the most common genes and DNA. Recorded for this sample are around 620,000 distinct CDR3 sequences; 12% to 15% of them occurred a single time. The top ten clonotypes cover over 6% of the sample. Sequenced sample: blood. These receptors were obtained from a woman between 18 and 30 years old with Graves' ophthalmopathy.

This clonotype was picked up many times. V usage is TRBV7-9 and J usage is TRBJ1-2; no clear D gene. V was cut by 1 base and J by 6 bases, with 3 bases left in between. Germline-derived CDR1 and CDR2 are SEHNR and FQNEAQ (reference sequence). The CDR3 runs 11 residues. The CDR3 loop reads CASSLGDGYTF. The DNA of the CDR3 is TGTGCCAGCAGCTTAGGGGATGGCTACACCTTC.

Concerning this clonotype itself: Compared with germline, one end of the junction differs, possibly owing to a read error. The chain joins TRBV25-1 to TRBJ2-2; D is perhaps TRBD2 (8 bases). Germline V lookup: CDR1 MGHDK, CDR2 SYGVNS. This CDR3 is built from 17 residues. The CDR3, as DNA: TGTGCCAGCAGTGGGCCAATAGCGGGACAGAACACCGGGGAGCTGTCTTTT. Its translation: CASSGPIAGQNTGELSF.